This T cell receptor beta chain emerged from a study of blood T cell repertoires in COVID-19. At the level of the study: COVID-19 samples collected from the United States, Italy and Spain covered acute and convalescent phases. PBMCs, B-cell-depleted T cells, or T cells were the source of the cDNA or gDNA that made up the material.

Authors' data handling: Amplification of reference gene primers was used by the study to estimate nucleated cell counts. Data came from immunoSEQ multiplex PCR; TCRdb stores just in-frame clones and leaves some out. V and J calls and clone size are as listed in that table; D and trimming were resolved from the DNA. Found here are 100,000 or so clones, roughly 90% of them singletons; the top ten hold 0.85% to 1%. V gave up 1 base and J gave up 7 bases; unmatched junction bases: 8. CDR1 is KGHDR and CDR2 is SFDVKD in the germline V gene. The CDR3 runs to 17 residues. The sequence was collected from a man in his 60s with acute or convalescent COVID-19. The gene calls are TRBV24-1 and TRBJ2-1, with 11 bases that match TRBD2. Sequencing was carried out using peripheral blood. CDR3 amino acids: CATSDFRLAGGSNEQFF. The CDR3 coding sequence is TGTGCCACCAGTGATTTTCGTCTAGCGGGAGGATCAAATGAGCAGTTCTTC.